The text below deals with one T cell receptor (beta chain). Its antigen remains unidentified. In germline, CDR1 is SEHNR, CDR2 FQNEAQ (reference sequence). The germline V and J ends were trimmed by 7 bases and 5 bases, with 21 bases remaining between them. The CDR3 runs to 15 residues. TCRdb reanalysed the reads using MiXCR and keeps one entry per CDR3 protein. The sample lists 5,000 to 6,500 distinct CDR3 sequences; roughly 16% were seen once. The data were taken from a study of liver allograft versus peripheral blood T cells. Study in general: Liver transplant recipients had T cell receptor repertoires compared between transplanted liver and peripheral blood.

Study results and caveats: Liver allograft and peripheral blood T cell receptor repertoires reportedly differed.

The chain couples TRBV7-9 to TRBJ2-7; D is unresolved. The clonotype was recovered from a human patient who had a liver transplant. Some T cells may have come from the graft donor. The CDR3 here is CASISSFRPVDEQYF. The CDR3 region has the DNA TGTGCCAGCATCTCATCTTTTAGGCCGGTAGACGAGCAGTACTTC.